This paragraph covers one T cell receptor beta chain sequence. Its matching antigen is unknown. Germline CDR1 SGHNT, CDR2 YYREEE (reference sequence). The ends were cut back, 4 bases at V and 0 bases at J, with 16 bases in the middle. This CDR3 has 16 residues. Data came from immunoSEQ multiplex PCR; TCRdb stores just in-frame clones and leaves some out. Found here are 40,000 or so clones, 81% of them singletons; the top ten hold about 7%. The data originate from a study of T cells in localized non-small cell lung cancer. Study observations and caveats: The greatest T cell clonality was found in uninvolved adjacent lung (higher than in tumor). For the top 100 tumor clones, a median around 55 also appeared in adjacent lung. Overall survival was longer when the density of T cells in the blood was higher.

The sequencing here drew on peripheral blood mononuclear cells, taken before any cancer treatment. The TCR comes from a male donor aged 60 or older with stage II lung adenocarcinoma. The chain couples TRBV5-4 to TRBJ1-1; tentatively, D is TRBD1 (6 bases). The CDR3 DNA follows: TGTGCCAGCAGCCCCGGACAGCGACACATGAACACTGAAGCTTTCTTT. This translates into CASSPGQRHMNTEAFF. Together with reference TRBV5-4 and TRBJ1-1, the CDR3 gives the full variable domain: ETGVTQSPTHLIKTRGQQVTLRCSSQSGHNTVSWYQQALGQGPQFIFQYYREEENGRGNFPPRFSGLQFPNYSSELNVNALELDDSALYLCASSPGQRHMNTEAFFGQGTRLTVV.